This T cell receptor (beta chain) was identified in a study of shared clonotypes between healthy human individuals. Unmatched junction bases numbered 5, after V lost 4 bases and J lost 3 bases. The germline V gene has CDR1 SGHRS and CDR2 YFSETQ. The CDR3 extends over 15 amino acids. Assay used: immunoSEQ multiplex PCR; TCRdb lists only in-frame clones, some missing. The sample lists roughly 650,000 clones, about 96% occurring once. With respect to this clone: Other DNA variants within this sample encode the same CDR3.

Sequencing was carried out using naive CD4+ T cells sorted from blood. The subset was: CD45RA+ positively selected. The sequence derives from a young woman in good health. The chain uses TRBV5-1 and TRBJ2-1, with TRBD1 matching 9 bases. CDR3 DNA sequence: TGCGCCAGCAGCCCGGGACAGGGCAGCTACAATGAGCAGTTCTTC. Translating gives CASSPGQGSYNEQFF.